The 22 T cell receptor beta chains reported below all come from one sample, sequenced in a study of T-cell reconstitution after alpha-beta-depleted transplantation in children (TCRdb year 2016). The library was obtained by PCR. Sequencer: Illumina HiSeq 2500. TCR libraries were prepared with molecular barcoding, using unique molecular identifiers to normalize TCRbeta repertoire quantification. The public sequencing data were trimmed at Q25 with fastp and processed into clonotypes with MiXCR by TCRdb, which kept only in-frame beta chains. Entries that share a CDR3 protein sequence are merged under the most common genes and DNA. The sample contains around 670,000 distinct CDR3 sequences, about an eighth of them found a single time. Together, the top ten hold roughly 0.84% of the sample. The treatment or condition label corresponds to: allogeneic hematopoietic cell transplantation with graft depleted of TCRalphabeta T cells and CD19 B cells.

Sequencing used PBMCs, obtained before TCRalphabeta/CD19-depleted stem cell transplant. The receptor source for this set is a girl aged 2 to 10 with congenital amegakaryocytic thrombocytopenia, due to receive a stem cell transplant.

This clonotype was observed a few times. The J gene is TRBJ2-1, the V gene TRBV9, with 11 nucleotides matching TRBD1. With 0 bases clipped from V and 8 bases from J, the junction kept 10 bases outside the gene matches. The CDR3 totals 17 residues. Germline assignment: CDR1 SGDLS and CDR2 YYNGEE. The CDR3 sequence is CASSVDPPGQGVDEQFF. The CDR3 DNA reads as TGTGCCAGCAGCGTAGACCCTCCGGGACAGGGGGTCGATGAGCAGTTCTTC.

The table lists this clonotype with many counts. The V gene is TRBV5-1, the J gene TRBJ1-5; D gene uncertain. This CDR3 comprises 15 residues. Looked up from germline, CDR1 is SGHRS and CDR2 is YFSETQ. V was shortened by 0 bases and J by 0 bases, with 7 bases between the two germline ends. CDR3 sequence (DNA): TGCGCCAGCAGCTTGGGGCCCTATAGCAATCAGCCCCAGCATTTT. As protein: CASSLGPYSNQPQHF.

This clonotype occurred many times. DNA for the CDR3: TGTGCCAGCAGTCGGGGGCTAGCAGACGATACGCAGTATTTT. Its protein product is CASSRGLADDTQYF. The rearrangement uses TRBV6-1 and TRBJ2-3; either TRBD1 or TRBD2 may supply D (6 bases each). The CDR3 contains 14 residues. In germline, CDR1 is MNHNS, CDR2 SASEGT. Trimming left V 5 bases short and J 6 bases short, with 15 bases between.

There are a few counts of this clonotype. The V gene is TRBV24-1, the J gene TRBJ2-5; the D gene is possibly TRBD1 (6 bases). The germline gives CDR1 KGHDR, CDR2 SFDVKD. This CDR3 contains 20 residues. Trimming removed 0 bases at V and 9 bases at J, with 31 bases between. The CDR3 DNA sequence: TGTGCCACCAGTGATTTGTTTCTTTATGAGACGGATGCCTCCAAGGGGGCCCAGTACTTC. This gives the protein CATSDLFLYETDASKGAQYF.

This clonotype was detected ten times or more. The rearrangement uses TRBV5-1 and TRBJ2-3, with D hard to call. Trimming removed 0 bases from V and 5 bases from J, with 10 bases in between. CDR3 length: 14 amino acids. The germline gives CDR1 SGHRS, CDR2 YFSETQ. DNA for the CDR3: TGCGCCAGCAGCTTGGAGGCCGCCCAAGATACGCAGTATTTT. Translation: CASSLEAAQDTQYF.

This clonotype was observed at least ten times. CDR3 protein: CASSFWETQYF. The CDR3 nucleotides read TGTGCCAGCAGCTTTTGGGAGACCCAGTACTTC. The chain recombines TRBV7-9 with TRBJ2-5; no firm D call. This CDR3 is 11 amino acids long. V lost 3 bases and J 5 bases, leaving 4 bases between the germline ends. CDR1 and CDR2 from the germline V gene are SEHNR and FQNEAQ (reference sequence).

The rearrangement uses TRBV20-1 and TRBJ2-1; TRBD2 matches at 7 bases. The J segment lost 8 bases and the V segment lost 3 bases, leaving 16 bases of the junction unmatched. Germline loops: CDR1 DFQATT, CDR2 SNEGSKA (reference sequence). The CDR3 has 16 amino acids. CDR3 sequence reads: CSASDTLSGALYEQFF. CDR3 bases: TGCAGTGCTAGCGATACCCTGAGCGGGGCTCTCTATGAGCAGTTCTTC.

Ten or more counts support this clonotype. This chain connects TRBV29-1 to TRBJ2-1; the match to TRBD1 covers 11 bases. The germline V gene has CDR1 SQVTM and CDR2 ANQGSEA. The CDR3 length is 13 residues. V was clipped by 4 bases and J by 7 bases; unmatched bases: 3. The chain's CDR3 is CSVVGQGANEQFF. CDR3 coding DNA: TGCAGCGTTGTTGGACAGGGGGCGAATGAGCAGTTCTTC.

This sequence joins TRBV7-6 and TRBJ2-1, with D tentatively TRBD1 (5 bases). Germline CDR1 reads SGHVS; CDR2 reads FNYEAQ. V shed 2 bases and J shed 0 bases, with 14 bases lying between them. The CDR3 spans 17 residues. CDR3 region: CASSLRGTTSSYNEQFF. CDR3 coding DNA: TGTGCCAGCAGCTTAAGGGGCACAACCAGCTCCTACAATGAGCAGTTCTTC.

This clonotype was observed many times. This CDR3 reads CASSLARWMRGGTGELFF. CDR3 sequence (DNA): TGTGCCAGCAGTTTAGCCCGATGGATGAGGGGCGGCACCGGGGAGCTGTTTTTT. The chain uses TRBV28 and TRBJ2-2; TRBD1 or TRBD2 may be the D gene (5 bases each). The V and J ends lost 2 bases and 4 bases respectively, with 20 bases between them. This CDR3 has 18 residues. Looked up from germline, CDR1 is MDHEN and CDR2 is SYDVKM.

This chain links TRBV29-1 with TRBJ2-7, with TRBD2 matching over 8 bases. V gave up 3 bases and J gave up 7 bases; unmatched junction bases: 11. The CDR3 has 14 residues. From germline, CDR1 is SQVTM and CDR2 ANQGSEA. The CDR3 region is CSVESGRATKEQYF. The CDR3 DNA follows: TGCAGCGTTGAGTCCGGGAGGGCCACTAAGGAGCAGTACTTC.

The chain couples TRBV30 to TRBJ2-3; 9 bases line up with TRBD2. This CDR3 has 15 amino acids. V gave up 2 bases and J gave up 4 bases; unmatched junction bases: 7. Germline CDR1 GTSNPN, CDR2 SVGIG (reference sequence). CDR3 in amino acids: CAWSWLAGSADTQYF. In DNA form, the CDR3 reads TGTGCCTGGAGTTGGCTAGCGGGATCAGCAGATACGCAGTATTTT.

This clonotype has more than one count but fewer than ten. This chain connects TRBV29-1 to TRBJ2-7; tentatively, D is TRBD1 (6 bases). The length of the CDR3 is 15 residues. Germline V gene data show CDR1 as SQVTM and CDR2 as ANQGSEA. The ends were cut back, 5 bases at V and 3 bases at J, with 20 bases in the middle. The CDR3 spells CSVTQQGTGGYEQYF. Written as DNA, the CDR3 is TGCAGCGTTACCCAACAGGGAACCGGAGGCTACGAGCAGTACTTC.

This clonotype came up many times. The chain carries TRBV20-1 and TRBJ2-7, with 14 bases matching TRBD2. Germline values: CDR1 DFQATT, CDR2 SNEGSKA (reference sequence). V lost 8 bases and J lost 6; bases outside the gene matches: 15. This CDR3 is 16 amino acids long. The CDR3 region has the DNA TGCAGTACCTACCTACCGGGACTAGCGGGAGCGGGCGAGCAGTACTTC. Translation: CSTYLPGLAGAGEQYF.

This clonotype came up a few times. The chain links TRBV20-1 to TRBJ2-2; D possibly matches TRBD1 or TRBD2 (5 bases each). The germline CDR1 and CDR2 sequences are DFQATT and SNEGSKA (reference sequence). V was shortened by 3 bases and J by 0 bases, with 11 bases between the two germline ends. This CDR3 contains 15 residues. CDR3 coding DNA: TGCAGTGCTAGTCCTGGGACCTCGAACACCGGGGAGCTGTTTTTT. Translating gives CSASPGTSNTGELFF.

The chain recombines TRBV20-1 with TRBJ1-1, with 7 bases matching TRBD1. The V gene end was trimmed by 3 bases and the J gene end by 7 bases; junction bases not matched to a gene: 5. The V gene's germline CDR1 is DFQATT and CDR2 SNEGSKA (reference sequence). The CDR3 runs 12 residues. The CDR3 DNA sequence: TGCAGTGCTAGCGAAGGGACAGTTGAAGCTTTCTTT. Translation gives CSASEGTVEAFF.

This clonotype was found many times. The chain links TRBV5-1 to TRBJ1-1, with D perhaps TRBD1 (5 bases). The CDR3 is 13 residues long. Germline V gene lookup returns CDR1 SGHRS and CDR2 YFSETQ. Trimming left V 8 bases short and J 3 bases short, with 14 bases between. The CDR3 spells CASWAAGDTEAFF. CDR3 DNA sequence: TGCGCCAGTTGGGCCGCGGGGGACACTGAAGCTTTCTTT.

The chain is built from TRBV5-1 and TRBJ2-3; 10 nucleotides align to TRBD2. The junction had 8 bases not matched to a gene; V was cut back by 0 bases and J by 4 bases. Germline V gene lookup returns CDR1 SGHRS and CDR2 YFSETQ. This CDR3 has 17 amino acids. DNA for the CDR3: TGCGCCAGCAGCTTGGCGCTAGCGGGAGTTGGCTCAGATACGCAGTATTTT. It specifies CASSLALAGVGSDTQYF.

The chain links TRBV29-1 to TRBJ2-5; 9 nucleotides align to TRBD2. Germline trimming cut 4 bases from V and 2 bases from J; bases unmatched to any gene: 11. The CDR3 contains 16 residues. CDR1 and CDR2 (germline): SQVTM, ANQGSEA. CDR3 nucleotides: TGCAGCGTTGCCCCGATAGCGGGAGTTGGGCAAGAGACCCAGTACTTC. Its protein is CSVAPIAGVGQETQYF.

This clonotype has at least ten counts. The genes are TRBV7-6 and TRBJ2-1; 7 nucleotides line up with TRBD2. CDR3 length equals 18 residues. Losses at the gene ends were 5 bases for V and 2 bases for J; bases not matched to a gene: 15. Germline V CDR1 and CDR2: SGHVS, FNYEAQ. As DNA, the CDR3 is TGTGCCAGCAGCCGACAACGCCGAGGACTAGTAACCTACAATGAGCAGTTCTTC. As protein: CASSRQRRGLVTYNEQFF.

The chain recombines TRBV28 with TRBJ1-5, with TRBD1 as a possible D gene (5 bases). The CDR3 is 15 residues long. Deletions cut 7 bases from V and 0 bases from J, with 13 bases between. Germline V gene lookup returns CDR1 MDHEN and CDR2 SYDVKM. CDR3 DNA: TGTGCCAGCACCACCGGGGGGTATAGCAATCAGCCCCAGCATTTT. As protein: CASTTGGYSNQPQHF.

This clonotype has more than one count but fewer than ten. This chain links TRBV5-5 with TRBJ2-2, with 7 bases fitting TRBD2. Per the germline V gene, CDR1 is SGHKS and CDR2 is YYEKEE (reference sequence). V trimming: 2 bases; J trimming: 4 bases; junction bases outside the gene matches: 5. The CDR3 loop spans 15 amino acids. Written as DNA, the CDR3 is TGTGCCAGCAGCTTCGGCGGGAGTGGCACCGGGGAGCTGTTTTTT. It translates to CASSFGGSGTGELFF.